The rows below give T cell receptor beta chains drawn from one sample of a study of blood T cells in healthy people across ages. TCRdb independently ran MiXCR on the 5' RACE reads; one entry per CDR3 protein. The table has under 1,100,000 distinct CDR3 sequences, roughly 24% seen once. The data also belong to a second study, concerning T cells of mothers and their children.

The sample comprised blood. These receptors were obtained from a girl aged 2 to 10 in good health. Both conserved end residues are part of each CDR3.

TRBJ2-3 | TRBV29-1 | CSVSVSPNTDTQYF
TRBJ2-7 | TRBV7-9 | CASTISVLEQYF
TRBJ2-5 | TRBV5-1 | CASSPPGQYQETQYF
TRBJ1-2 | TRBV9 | CASSLSDGYGYTF
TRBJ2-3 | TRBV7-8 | CASSLALSGPGDTQYF
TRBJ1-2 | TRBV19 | CASRRVYGYTF
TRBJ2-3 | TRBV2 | CASSDFGLAGISDTQYF
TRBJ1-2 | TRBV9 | CASSPERARDGYTF
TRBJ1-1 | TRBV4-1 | CASSRQDTMSTEAFF
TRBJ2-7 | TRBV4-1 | CASSQVAGSNYEQYF
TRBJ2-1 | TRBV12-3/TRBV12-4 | CASSLEPRSSYNEQFF
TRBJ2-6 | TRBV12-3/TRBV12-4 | CASSLWWEGANVLTF
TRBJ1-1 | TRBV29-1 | CSVDGGSTEAFF
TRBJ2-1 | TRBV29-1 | CSVDGRNLLGSNEQFF
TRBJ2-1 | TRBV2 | CASSEALGGGVYEQFF
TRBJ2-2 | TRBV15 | CATSRVRNTGELFF
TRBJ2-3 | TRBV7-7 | CASSLGPRPTDTQYF
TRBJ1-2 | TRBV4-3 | CASSRRTGDGYTF
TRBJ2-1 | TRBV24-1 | CATSDPIAGTFVNEQFF
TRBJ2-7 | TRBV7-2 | CASSPVRDRYEQYF
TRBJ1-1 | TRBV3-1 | CASSTDRANTEAFF
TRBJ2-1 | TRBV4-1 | CASSPFELSYNEQFF
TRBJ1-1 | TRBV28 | CATYVGGTEAFF
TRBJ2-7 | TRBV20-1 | CSANPAGGFYEQYF
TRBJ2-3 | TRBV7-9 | CASTFPNRDQSTDTQYF
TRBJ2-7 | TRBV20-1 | CSARSGASYEQYF
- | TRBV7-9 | CASSLFRAGMGETQYF
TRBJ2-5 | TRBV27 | CASSFDSQETQYF
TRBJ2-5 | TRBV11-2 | CASSLEDRGTQYF
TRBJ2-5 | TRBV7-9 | CASSERVDERFF
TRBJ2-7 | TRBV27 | CASTTSGALGQYF
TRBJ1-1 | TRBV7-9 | CASSLSQGPNTEAFF
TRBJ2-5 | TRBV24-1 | CATSAGEGTQYF
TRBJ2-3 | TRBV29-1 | CSVVGTPSDTQYF
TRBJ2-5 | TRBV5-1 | CASSPGSSGGSPWNTQYF
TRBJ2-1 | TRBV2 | CASSEVIGQFF
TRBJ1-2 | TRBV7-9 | CASSAWAPNGYTF
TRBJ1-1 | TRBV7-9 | CASSLPGGRMNTEAFF
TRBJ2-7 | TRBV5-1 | CASSLRDRAYEQYF
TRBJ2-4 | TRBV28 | CASSQTSGIFEAKNIQYF
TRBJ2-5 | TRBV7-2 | CASRGSGGLQETQYF
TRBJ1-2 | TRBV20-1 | CGGQRANYGYTF